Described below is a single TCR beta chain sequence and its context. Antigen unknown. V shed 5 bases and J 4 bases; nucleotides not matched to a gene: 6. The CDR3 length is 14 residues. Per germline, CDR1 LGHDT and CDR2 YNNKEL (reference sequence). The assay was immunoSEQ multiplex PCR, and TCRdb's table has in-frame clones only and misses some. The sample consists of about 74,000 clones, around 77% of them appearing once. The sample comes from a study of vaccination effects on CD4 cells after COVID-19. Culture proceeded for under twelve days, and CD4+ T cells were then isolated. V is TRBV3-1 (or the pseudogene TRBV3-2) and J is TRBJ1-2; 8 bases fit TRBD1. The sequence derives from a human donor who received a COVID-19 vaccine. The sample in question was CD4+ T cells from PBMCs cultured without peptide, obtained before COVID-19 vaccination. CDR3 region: CASSSSGTGYGYTF. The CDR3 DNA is TGTGCCAGCAGCTCCTCTGGGACAGGCTATGGCTACACCTTC.